These 24 T cell receptor beta chains were sequenced from one sample in a study of blood T cell repertoires in COVID-19. Sequencing was performed with immunoSEQ multiplex PCR; in TCRdb, only in-frame clones are kept and a portion is missing. The sample includes about 130,000 clones, 79% seen only once; the top ten take roughly 5.1%. The specimen sequenced was peripheral blood. The receptors stem from a woman aged 65 to 85 with COVID-19, enrolled during active disease.

The V call is TRBV27, the J call TRBJ1-2, with TRBD1 matching 7 bases. The CDR3 has 16 amino acids. Germline V gene data show CDR1 as MNHEY and CDR2 as SMNVEV (reference sequence). V lost 5 bases and J lost 3; bases outside the gene matches: 12. CDR3 sequence: CASSNTGQALDYGYTF. Here the CDR3 DNA reads TGTGCCAGCAGTAATACCGGACAGGCCCTTGACTATGGCTACACCTTC.

The V call is TRBV13, the J call TRBJ1-2; no reliable D call. The CDR3 is 12 residues long. V shed 2 bases and J shed 7 bases, with 8 bases lying between them. Germline CDR1 reads PRHDT; CDR2 reads FYEKMQ (reference sequence). Written as DNA, the CDR3 is TGTGCCAGCAGCTTATCCACGGGTGGCTACACCTTC. Translation: CASSLSTGGYTF.

The rearrangement links TRBV9 to TRBJ1-6; D possibly corresponds to TRBD1 (6 bases). Germline assignment: CDR1 SGDLS and CDR2 YYNGEE. Trimming left V 4 bases short and J 9 bases short, with 14 bases between. The CDR3 covers 14 residues. The DNA of the CDR3 is TGTGCCAGCAGCACCAGGGACATCGGTTCACCCCTCCACTTT. Translation: CASSTRDIGSPLHF.

This chain links TRBV6-2 or TRBV6-3 with TRBJ1-6; D might be TRBD1 (6 bases). The CDR3 loop spans 16 amino acids. CDR1 is MNHEY, CDR2 SVGEGT, per germline. The V gene lost 5 bases and the J gene lost 0 bases, with 11 bases spanning the gap. The CDR3, as DNA: TGTGCCAGCAGTCGACAGGCAGACTCCTATAATTCACCCCTCCACTTT. This gives the protein CASSRQADSYNSPLHF.

This clone was picked up one time. V gene TRBV12-3 or TRBV12-4 combines with J gene TRBJ1-5; tentative D call: TRBD1 (5 bases). Trimming took 4 bases from V and 3 from J, leaving 7 bases between them. The CDR3 spans 13 residues. The CDR3 loop reads CASSSQDNQPQHF. In DNA form, the CDR3 reads TGTGCCAGCAGTTCACAGGACAATCAGCCCCAGCATTTT.

The chain combines TRBV9 with TRBJ2-3; 8 bases map to TRBD2. V lost 0 bases and J lost 4; bases outside the gene matches: 1. CDR3 length equals 14 residues. CDR1 and CDR2 from the germline V gene are SGDLS and YYNGEE. The CDR3, as DNA: TGTGCCAGCAGCGTAGACGGGGGGGCAGATACGCAGTATTTT. Protein: CASSVDGGADTQYF.

This chain links TRBV30 with TRBJ1-4; no definite D call. CDR1 and CDR2 (germline): GTSNPN, SVGIG (reference sequence). The CDR3 has 13 amino acids. V gave up 2 bases and J gave up 7 bases, with 11 bases separating them. CDR3 sequence reads: CAWSKERREKLFF. The CDR3 DNA follows: TGTGCCTGGAGTAAGGAGCGCCGTGAAAAACTGTTTTTT.

The V and J genes are TRBV30 and TRBJ2-5, with D tentatively TRBD2 (7 bases). V lost 3 bases to trimming and J lost 5 bases, with 13 bases between them. This CDR3 has 13 amino acids. Germline CDR1 reads GTSNPN; CDR2 reads SVGIG (reference sequence). The CDR3 reads CAWSGGPGETQYF. The CDR3 DNA sequence: TGTGCCTGGAGCGGGGGGCCCGGGGAGACCCAGTACTTC.

The DNA for the CDR3 is TGTGCCAGCAGTCCGCTAGCGGGGGGATCAGATACGCAGTATTTT. Translating it yields CASSPLAGGSDTQYF. The chain recombines TRBV6-5 with TRBJ2-3, with 11 bases identical to TRBD2. The germline V gene encodes CDR1 MNHEY and CDR2 SVGAGI. Trimming took 5 bases from V and 4 from J; bases not matched to a gene: 5. The CDR3 runs to 15 residues.

The CDR3 here is CASSVVMSGGTDTQYF. CDR3 bases: TGTGCCAGCAGCGTAGTTATGAGCGGGGGCACAGATACGCAGTATTTT. The gene calls are TRBV9 and TRBJ2-3; 7 bases align to TRBD2. With V trimmed by 0 bases and J by 1 base, 5 bases remained unmatched. The CDR3 has 16 amino acids. Germline assignment: CDR1 SGDLS and CDR2 YYNGEE.

The CDR3 DNA sequence: TGTGCCAGCAACAGGAATGGGGCCAACGTCCTGACTTTC. Residues: CASNRNGANVLTF. V usage is TRBV12-3 or TRBV12-4 and J usage is TRBJ2-6; TRBD1 is a possible D gene (5 bases). V lost 7 bases and J lost 3, with 7 bases in between. The CDR3 has 13 amino acids.

The chain carries TRBV7-9 and TRBJ2-7, with 9 bases matching TRBD1. The CDR3 contains 15 residues. With 4 bases clipped from V and 5 bases from J, the junction kept 9 bases outside the gene matches. Germline V gene data show CDR1 as SEHNR and CDR2 as FQNEAQ (reference sequence). CDR3 sequence (DNA): TGTGCCAGCAGCTATGGGGACAGGGAAGGGGACGAGCAGTACTTC. Translated: CASSYGDREGDEQYF.

The J gene is TRBJ1-6, the V gene TRBV27; tentative D call: TRBD1 (5 bases). The CDR3 spans 15 residues. V was shortened by 6 bases and J by 7 bases, with 16 bases between the two germline ends. Germline V gene lookup returns CDR1 MNHEY and CDR2 SMNVEV (reference sequence). The DNA for the CDR3 is TGTGCCAGCAGCTTTAAGGGGTTCGGCAATTCACCCCTCCACTTT. Translating gives CASSFKGFGNSPLHF.

CDR3 region: CATGLLSYGYTF. The CDR3 region has the DNA TGTGCCACCGGGTTGTTGAGCTATGGCTACACCTTC. V is TRBV28 and J is TRBJ1-2; D is uncertain. CDR1 MDHEN and CDR2 SYDVKM come from the germline V gene. The ends were cut back, 10 bases at V and 4 bases at J, with 13 bases in the middle. The CDR3 is made up of 12 amino acids.

The rearrangement uses TRBV30 and TRBJ1-5; D is possibly TRBD1 (6 bases). The CDR3 totals 15 residues. The ends were cut back, 0 bases at V and 3 bases at J, with 12 bases in the middle. The germline CDR1 and CDR2 sequences are GTSNPN and SVGIG (reference sequence). CDR3 amino acids: CAWSVARGPNQPQHF. The CDR3 coding sequence is TGTGCCTGGAGTGTTGCCAGGGGCCCCAATCAGCCCCAGCATTTT.

The chain employs TRBV19 and TRBJ1-2; tentative D call: TRBD1 (5 bases). V shed 6 bases and J shed 5 bases, with 19 bases lying between them. The CDR3 covers 15 residues. Germline CDR1 LNHDA, CDR2 SQIVND (reference sequence). The CDR3 region has the DNA TGTGCCAGTAGGCCGACCGGGACTTTCCCTTATGGCTACACCTTC. Residues: CASRPTGTFPYGYTF.

The chain has TRBV4-3 and TRBJ2-3; D unresolved. CDR1 and CDR2 from the germline V gene are LGHNA and YSLEER. Trimming stripped 1 base from V and 6 bases from J, with 8 bases between. The CDR3 is made up of 13 amino acids. In DNA form, the CDR3 reads TGCGCCAGCAGCCAAGCCCTTCGGGATACGCAGTATTTT. The encoded protein is CASSQALRDTQYF.

In this sample, this clone turned up a few times. The V call is TRBV6-5, the J call TRBJ1-4; D possibly corresponds to TRBD1 (5 bases). CDR1 and CDR2 from the germline V gene are MNHEY and SVGAGI. This CDR3 has 16 amino acids. Trimming left V 0 bases short and J 3 bases short, with 11 bases between. The CDR3 bases are TGTGCCAGCAGTTACTCGATCAGGGCCCCTAATGAAAAACTGTTTTTT. Translation: CASSYSIRAPNEKLFF.

The chain has TRBV29-1 and TRBJ2-7, with D possibly being TRBD1 (5 bases). Germline V gives CDR1 SQVTM, CDR2 ANQGSEA. The CDR3 has 12 amino acids. The V end lost 4 bases, the J end lost 1 base, and 8 bases lay between the germline ends. CDR3 sequence (DNA): TGCAGCGTTGTAGGGGATTCCTACGAGCAGTACTTC. Its translation: CSVVGDSYEQYF.

Here the CDR3 DNA reads TGTGCCAGCAGCCAAGCCCCACTTAATGAAAAACTGTTTTTT. Amino acid sequence: CASSQAPLNEKLFF. J is TRBJ1-4 and V is TRBV3-1 (or the pseudogene TRBV3-2); no firm D call. Germline assignment: CDR1 LGHDT and CDR2 YNNKEL (reference sequence). V dropped 1 base and J dropped 4 bases, with 7 bases sitting between them. The length of the CDR3 is 14 residues.

The chain recombines TRBV4-3 with TRBJ1-5; 7 bases fit TRBD1. Germline values: CDR1 LGHNA, CDR2 YSLEER. This CDR3 comprises 14 residues. Trimming removed 4 bases from V and 2 bases from J; junction bases left unmatched: 2. CDR3 DNA: TGCGCCAGCAGCCGGGACAGCCGCAATCAGCCCCAGCATTTT. This gives the protein CASSRDSRNQPQHF.

The chain's CDR3 is CASRDNNSPLHF. CDR3 DNA sequence: TGCGCCAGCAGGGACAATAATTCACCCCTCCACTTT. The gene calls are TRBV4-1 and TRBJ1-6, with D perhaps matching TRBD1 (5 bases). Germline V gene data show CDR1 as MGHRA and CDR2 as YSYEKL. There are 12 residues in the CDR3. Trimming pared 6 bases from V and 5 bases from J, leaving 5 bases between.

The chain couples TRBV12-5 to TRBJ2-3; D may be TRBD1 (7 bases). This CDR3 is built from 16 residues. The ends were cut back, 7 bases at V and 4 bases at J, with 21 bases in the middle. Germline V lookup: CDR1 LGHNT, CDR2 FRNRAP. CDR3 protein: CASALAAGGYSDTQYF. The CDR3 DNA follows: TGTGCTAGTGCCCTTGCGGCAGGGGGGTATTCAGATACGCAGTATTTT. Full variable domain (missing parts from reference TRBV12-5 and TRBJ2-3): DARVTQTPRHKVTEMGQEVTMRCQPILGHNTVFWYRQTMMQGLELLAYFRNRAPLDDSGMPKDRFSAEMPDATLATLKIQPSEPRDSAVYFCASALAAGGYSDTQYFGPGTRLTVL.

The genes are TRBV7-9 and TRBJ2-7, with D possibly TRBD1 on 7 matching bases. Trimming removed 4 bases at V and 6 bases at J, with 13 bases between. Germline values: CDR1 SEHNR, CDR2 FQNEAQ (reference sequence). The length of the CDR3 is 13 residues. CDR3 nucleotides: TGTGCCAGCAGCTCTAACAGGGGAGGCGAGCAGTACTTC. It translates to CASSSNRGGEQYF.